The 26 T cell receptor beta chains reported below all come from one sample, sequenced in a study of beta chain features in type 1 diabetes. Every isolated RNA sample was fully reverse transcribed, so sequencing captured expressed TCRB transcripts. The method was immunoSEQ multiplex PCR; TCRdb's version includes in-frame clones alone and lacks a portion of them. The table includes under 250,000 clones, approximately 11% detected once. The sample comprised central memory CD4+ T cells from blood. These receptors were collected from a young man in good health.

CDR3 in DNA: TGCAGCGTTGGTCTGACAGGAGGGCAGCCCCAGCATTTT. Translated, it gives CSVGLTGGQPQHF. V usage is TRBV29-1 and J usage is TRBJ1-5, with a weak D call TRBD1 (6 bases). Germline V gene sequence: CDR1 SQVTM, CDR2 ANQGSEA. The V and J ends lost 4 bases and 7 bases respectively, with 14 bases between them. CDR3 length: 13 amino acids.

V usage is TRBV7-6 and J usage is TRBJ2-1; 8 nucleotides agree with TRBD2. The CDR3 has 15 amino acids. Germline V gene sequence: CDR1 SGHVS, CDR2 FNYEAQ. J lost 5 bases, V lost 5 bases, and 8 bases had no gene match. CDR3 amino acids: CASSRRLARNNEQFF. The CDR3 nucleotides read TGTGCCAGCAGCCGAAGACTAGCGCGAAACAATGAGCAGTTCTTC.

The rearrangement links TRBV9 to TRBJ2-5; 13 bases align to TRBD2. CDR3 length: 17 residues. From germline, CDR1 is SGDLS and CDR2 YYNGEE. Unmatched junction bases numbered 7, after V lost 4 bases and J lost 1 base. CDR3 in DNA: TGTGCCAGCAGCTCAATGACTAGCGGGAGGCCCCAAGAGACCCAGTACTTC. It specifies CASSSMTSGRPQETQYF.

This clone was found a few times. CDR3 DNA: TGTGCCAGCAGCCTTCTCATCCCGCCGCGTAATGAGCAGTTCTTC. Translated, it gives CASSLLIPPRNEQFF. V is TRBV7-3 and J is TRBJ2-1; D is unresolved. The CDR3 contains 15 residues. Germline loops: CDR1 SGHTA, CDR2 FQGTGA. The V end was cut by 5 bases, the J end by 7 bases, with 18 bases between.

This clone came up a few times. The genes are TRBV19 and TRBJ2-1; maybe TRBD2 (6 bases). The CDR3 runs 14 residues. Germline-derived CDR1 and CDR2 are LNHDA and SQIVND (reference sequence). Trimming cost V 5 bases and J 3 bases, with 11 bases left between them. The CDR3 loop is CASSLWRDYNEQFF. In DNA, the CDR3 is TGTGCCAGTAGTCTCTGGAGGGACTACAATGAGCAGTTCTTC.

This rearrangement joins TRBV7-3 to TRBJ2-5; D perhaps matches TRBD1 (5 bases). In germline, CDR1 is SGHTA, CDR2 FQGTGA. CDR3 length: 13 amino acids. Trimming left V 5 bases short and J 2 bases short, with 9 bases between. The CDR3 DNA is TGTGCCAGCAGCCCAGGGCCTCAAGAGACCCAGTACTTC. The encoded protein is CASSPGPQETQYF.

This chain connects TRBV6-6 to TRBJ2-3, with TRBD2 matching over 7 bases. V was pared by 2 bases and J by 6 bases, with 8 bases of the junction left unmatched. Germline assignment: CDR1 MNHNY and CDR2 SVGAGI (reference sequence). The CDR3 spans 15 residues. CDR3 sequence reads: CASSYARGGLDTQYF. In DNA, the CDR3 is TGTGCCAGCAGTTACGCCCGGGGAGGGTTGGATACGCAGTATTTT.

The chain employs TRBV19 and TRBJ2-7, with 8 bases lining up with TRBD2. CDR3 length equals 15 residues. J lost 5 bases, V lost 3 bases, and 9 bases had no gene match. Per the germline V gene, CDR1 is LNHDA and CDR2 is SQIVND (reference sequence). The CDR3 DNA follows: TGTGCCAGTAGTATCTCAGCGGGAGTGCGGCACGAGCAGTACTTC. It translates to CASSISAGVRHEQYF. Drawing the rest from reference TRBV19 and TRBJ2-7, the complete variable domain is DGGITQSPKYLFRKEGQNVTLSCEQNLNHDAMYWYRQDPGQGLRLIYYSQIVNDFQKGDIAEGYSVSREKKESFPLTVTSAQKNPTAFYLCASSISAGVRHEQYFGPGTRLTVT.

This clone was picked up a small number of times. The chain links TRBV14 to TRBJ2-4, with 7 bases fitting TRBD2. Trimming cost V 1 base and J 0 bases; bases outside gene matches: 3. Germline V CDR1 and CDR2: SGHDN, FVKESK. The CDR3 consists of 16 residues. CDR3 coding DNA: TGTGCCAGCAGCCAAGTCGGGGGGATAGCCAAAAACATTCAGTACTTC. Translating gives CASSQVGGIAKNIQYF. Combining the CDR3 with reference TRBV14 and TRBJ2-4 gives the whole variable domain EAGVTQFPSHSVIEKGQTVTLRCDPISGHDNLYWYRRVMGKEIKFLLHFVKESKQDESGMPNNRFLAERTGGTYSTLKVQPAELEDSGVYFCASSQVGGIAKNIQYFGAGTRLSVL.

The chain has TRBV13 and TRBJ2-7; TRBD2 matches 13 bases. There are 17 residues in the CDR3. Germline V gives CDR1 PRHDT, CDR2 FYEKMQ (reference sequence). Unmatched junction bases numbered 12, after V lost 5 bases and J lost 5 bases. The CDR3 DNA reads TGTGCCAGCAGCCATACTAGCGGGAGGGACGTTATCCACGAGCAGTACTTC. It specifies CASSHTSGRDVIHEQYF.

This clone was found a few times. A far larger clone is only one base removed, so a read error is likely. This CDR3 is also generated by other DNA sequences in the sample. The CDR3 coding sequence is TGTGCCACCAGCAGAGATCGGCGGGACCCGACCTTCTATGAGCAGTTCTTC. Encoded protein: CATSRDRRDPTFYEQFF. The rearrangement uses TRBV15 and TRBJ2-1; TRBD2 might be the D (6 bases). The germline CDR1 and CDR2 sequences are LNHNV and YYDKDF (reference sequence). The CDR3 is 17 residues long. The V gene lost 0 bases and the J gene lost 8 bases, with 20 bases spanning the gap.

The V call is TRBV29-1, the J call TRBJ1-1; tentatively, D is TRBD1 (6 bases). CDR3 size: 11 residues. With 4 bases removed from V and 10 bases from J, the gap between germline ends came to 13 bases. Germline CDR1 SQVTM, CDR2 ANQGSEA. The CDR3 bases are TGCAGCGTTGGAAACAGGGAGGGAGCTTTCTTT. This sequence encodes CSVGNREGAFF.

This clone has more than one count but fewer than ten. This chain links TRBV10-3 with TRBJ2-7, with D possibly being TRBD1 (6 bases). The V end was cut by 10 bases, the J end by 4 bases, with 20 bases between. Germline CDR1 reads ENHRY; CDR2 reads SYGVKD. The CDR3 sequence is 14 residues long. The CDR3 is CATENPGQKYEQYF. CDR3 DNA sequence: TGTGCCACCGAAAACCCGGGACAAAAGTACGAGCAGTACTTC.

In this sample, this clone turned up many times. The chain couples TRBV7-6 to TRBJ1-1; D might be TRBD1 (5 bases). Germline V lookup: CDR1 SGHVS, CDR2 FNYEAQ. The V end was cut by 1 base, the J end by 1 base, with 7 bases between. The CDR3 consists of 14 residues. CDR3 sequence (DNA): TGTGCCAGCAGCTTAGGGGGGTGGAACACTGAAGCTTTCTTT. Translation gives CASSLGGWNTEAFF.

The V gene is TRBV18, the J gene TRBJ1-4; possibly TRBD1 for D (5 bases). In germline, CDR1 is KGHSH, CDR2 LQKENI. This CDR3 contains 14 residues. The V end lost 6 bases, the J end lost 5 bases, and 13 bases lay between the germline ends. The CDR3 bases are TGTGCCAGCTCCCGCCTGGGGACCAATGAAAAACTGTTTTTT. The encoded protein is CASSRLGTNEKLFF. The full variable domain, completed using reference TRBV18 and TRBJ1-4, is NAGVMQNPRHLVRRRGQEARLRCSPMKGHSHVYWYRQLPEEGLKFMVYLQKENIIDESGMPKERFSAEFPKEGPSILRIQQVVRGDSAAYFCASSRLGTNEKLFFGSGTQLSVL.

This clone was counted between two and nine times. The CDR3: CASRFGSTDTQYF. The CDR3 DNA reads as TGTGCCAGCAGATTCGGTAGCACAGATACGCAGTATTTT. The chain links TRBV7-8 to TRBJ2-3; D uncertain. The V gene's germline CDR1 is SGHVS and CDR2 FQNEAQ. V was pared by 6 bases and J by 0 bases, with 7 bases between. This CDR3 comprises 13 residues.

Concerning this clone itself: A read error may be the cause here, since a much bigger clone is one base away. The chain couples TRBV5-1 to TRBJ2-5; 7 bases are a match to TRBD1. Germline V CDR1 and CDR2: SGHRS, YFSETQ. V was clipped by 4 bases and J by 2 bases; unmatched bases: 2. CDR3 length: 13 amino acids. The CDR3 DNA sequence: TGCGCCAGCAGCCAGGGACAGCAAGAGACCCAGTACTTC. Amino acids: CASSQGQQETQYF.

This clone was counted ten times or more. The rearrangement joins TRBV10-3 to TRBJ2-2; D possibly corresponds to TRBD1 (6 bases). This CDR3 has 17 amino acids. V was pared by 7 bases and J by 1 base, with 19 bases between. Looked up from germline, CDR1 is ENHRY and CDR2 is SYGVKD. The CDR3 nucleotides read TGTGCCATCAACCCCGACCGGACAGCAGGGAACACCGGGGAGCTGTTTTTT. It translates to CAINPDRTAGNTGELFF.

This clone was observed a few times. The V call is TRBV19, the J call TRBJ2-1; D gene unclear. CDR1 LNHDA and CDR2 SQIVND come from the germline V gene (reference sequence). This CDR3 is 12 amino acids long. Trimming pared 1 base from V and 7 bases from J, leaving 5 bases between. CDR3 DNA sequence: TGTGCCAGTAGTATAGTCGGTAATGAGCAGTTCTTC. Protein sequence: CASSIVGNEQFF.

This clone was observed a few times. The chain combines TRBV2 with TRBJ2-1; 10 bases are shared with TRBD1. J was trimmed by 8 bases and V by 7 bases; bases with no gene match: 8. Germline V gene lookup returns CDR1 SNHLY and CDR2 FYNNEI. The CDR3 is made up of 14 amino acids. In DNA, the CDR3 is TGTGCCAGCACCCGGGACAGGGGTCAACATGAGCAGTTCTTC. This encodes CASTRDRGQHEQFF.

This clone occurred a few times. The J gene is TRBJ2-7, the V gene TRBV7-2; 8 positions match TRBD2. With V trimmed by 5 bases and J by 6 bases, 6 bases remained unmatched. The germline gives CDR1 SGHTA, CDR2 FQGNSA. CDR3 length equals 13 residues. The CDR3 sequence: CASSPGLGTEQYF. The CDR3 nucleotides read TGTGCCAGCAGCCCGGGACTAGGAACCGAGCAGTACTTC.

The V and J genes are TRBV5-5 and TRBJ2-5; 14 nucleotides match TRBD2. The CDR3 has 18 residues. With V trimmed by 4 bases and J by 2 bases, 10 bases remained unmatched. The germline CDR1 and CDR2 sequences are SGHKS and YYEKEE (reference sequence). As DNA, the CDR3 is TGTGCCAGCAGCACGGGACTAGCGGGAGATGGGTTACAAGAGACCCAGTACTTC. Amino acids: CASSTGLAGDGLQETQYF.

There are a few counts of this clone. V usage is TRBV28 and J usage is TRBJ2-5; D remains ambiguous. The CDR3 is 12 residues long. From germline, CDR1 is MDHEN and CDR2 SYDVKM. Trimming took 5 bases from V and 0 from J, leaving 4 bases between them. This CDR3 reads CASSPNQETQYF. CDR3 bases: TGTGCCAGCAGTCCGAACCAAGAGACCCAGTACTTC.

The chain employs TRBV21-1 and TRBJ2-6; the D call of TRBD1 is as the table states it, not checked on the DNA. TRBV21-1 represents a pseudogene. The CDR3 has 18 residues. This CDR3 reads CASTRSFGQFSGANVLTF. CDR3 nucleotides: TGTGCCAGCACCCGTAGTTTCGGACAGTTCTCTGGGGCCAACGTCCTGACTTTC.

This clone was found many times. CDR3 in amino acids: CASSQAGTGGGTEAFF. CDR3 DNA sequence: TGCGCCAGCAGCCAAGCCGGGACAGGGGGAGGCACTGAAGCTTTCTTT. V usage is TRBV4-1 and J usage is TRBJ1-1; 11 bases line up with TRBD1. Unmatched junction bases numbered 5, after V lost 1 base and J lost 4 bases. CDR3 length: 16 residues. Germline loops: CDR1 MGHRA, CDR2 YSYEKL.

This clone was observed a few times. J is TRBJ2-6 and V is TRBV4-1; D is unresolved. The length of the CDR3 is 16 residues. Germline assignment: CDR1 MGHRA and CDR2 YSYEKL. V shed 2 bases and J shed 0 bases, with 8 bases lying between them. The CDR3, as DNA: TGCGCCAGCAGCCAACAGTTATACTCTGGGGCCAACGTCCTGACTTTC. Translating it yields CASSQQLYSGANVLTF.